This TCR beta chain was sequenced during a study of T-cell reconstitution after alpha-beta-depleted transplantation in children. Construction of the TCRbeta library involved unique molecular identifiers. A single record per CDR3 protein comes from TCRdb applying MiXCR to the PCR reads. The sample holds about 400,000 distinct CDR3 sequences, around 21% seen once. This CDR3 has 17 residues. Germline V gene data show CDR1 as LNHNV and CDR2 as YYDKDF (reference sequence). Losses at the gene ends were 0 bases for V and 8 bases for J; bases not matched to a gene: 9. This receptor was taken from a human donor who donated a stem cell graft to a child with acute myeloid leukemia. The sequences come from PBMCs from the stem cell graft donor, collected from the stem cell graft. The gene calls are TRBV15 and TRBJ2-1; 11 bases match TRBD2. Here the CDR3 reads CATSRDGETSGKDEQFF. The CDR3 nucleotides are TGTGCCACCAGCAGAGATGGCGAGACTAGCGGGAAGGATGAGCAGTTCTTC.